A single sample gave rise to the 9 T cell receptor beta chains below, sequenced in a study of lymphopenia after photon versus proton radiotherapy. This table comes from immunoSEQ multiplex PCR, and its TCRdb copy is limited to in-frame clones, with some not included. The table records over 25,000 clones, approximately 88% of them present only once. The sequencing here drew on peripheral blood, taken from a patient treated with proton-based radiotherapy. These receptors were collected from a woman aged 55-70 years with cholangiocarcinoma. Some clones in this sample may be carry-over from other donors' samples.

The chain joins TRBV7-3 to TRBJ2-3; TRBD1 is a possible D gene (5 bases). Germline V gives CDR1 SGHTA, CDR2 FQGTGA. The CDR3 extends over 15 amino acids. Trimming left V 1 base short and J 4 bases short, with 12 bases between. The CDR3 protein is CASSLIGVTADTQYF. CDR3 DNA sequence: TGTGCCAGCAGCTTAATAGGGGTGACTGCAGATACGCAGTATTTT.

This chain connects TRBV2 to TRBJ1-1; D not resolved. In germline, CDR1 is SNHLY, CDR2 FYNNEI. There are 12 residues in the CDR3. Trimming cost V 6 bases and J 2 bases, with 7 bases left between them. This CDR3 is CASRTPNTEAFF. The CDR3 nucleotides read TGTGCCAGCAGGACCCCTAACACTGAAGCTTTCTTT.

This chain joins TRBV30 and TRBJ2-3; TRBD1 matches 8 bases. The CDR3 length is 14 residues. V trimming: 2 bases; J trimming: 4 bases; junction bases outside the gene matches: 5. Per the germline V gene, CDR1 is GTSNPN and CDR2 is SVGIG (reference sequence). The CDR3 sequence is CAWSPGQGADTQYF. CDR3 DNA: TGTGCCTGGAGTCCAGGACAGGGCGCAGATACGCAGTATTTT. Using reference TRBV30 and TRBJ2-3 for the parts outside the CDR3, the full variable domain is SQTIHQWPATLVQPVGSPLSLECTVEGTSNPNLYWYRQAAGRGLQLLFYSVGIGQISSEVPQNLSASRPQDRQFILSSKKLLLSDSGFYLCAWSPGQGADTQYFGPGTRLTVL.

The V gene is TRBV19, the J gene TRBJ1-4; D remains ambiguous. The ends were cut back, 4 bases at V and 3 bases at J, with 15 bases in the middle. The CDR3 has 16 amino acids. Germline V CDR1 and CDR2: LNHDA, SQIVND (reference sequence). CDR3: CASSTDWRGANEKLFF. In DNA form, the CDR3 reads TGTGCCAGTAGTACAGATTGGAGAGGAGCTAATGAAAAACTGTTTTTT. Full variable domain (remainder filled in from reference TRBV19 and TRBJ1-4): DGGITQSPKYLFRKEGQNVTLSCEQNLNHDAMYWYRQDPGQGLRLIYYSQIVNDFQKGDIAEGYSVSREKKESFPLTVTSAQKNPTAFYLCASSTDWRGANEKLFFGSGTQLSVL.

This clone has just one count. The CDR3 protein is CASSRAGTGFKTGELFF. The CDR3, as DNA: TGTGCCAGCAGCCGTGCTGGGACAGGGTTCAAAACCGGGGAGCTGTTTTTT. The chain couples TRBV7-2 to TRBJ2-2; 9 nucleotides line up with TRBD1. There are 17 residues in the CDR3. CDR1 and CDR2 (germline): SGHTA, FQGNSA. V was pared by 5 bases and J by 5 bases, with 12 bases of the junction left unmatched.

The chain is built from TRBV12-5 and TRBJ1-2, with 10 bases identical to TRBD1. There are 14 residues in the CDR3. Trimming at V came to 2 bases and at J to 6 bases, leaving 3 bases not matched to a gene. Germline CDR1 and CDR2: LGHNT and FRNRAP. CDR3: CASGLTGQGDGYTF. CDR3 nucleotide sequence: TGTGCTAGTGGTTTGACCGGACAGGGGGATGGCTACACCTTC.

The chain is built from TRBV7-7 and TRBJ2-1; 12 nucleotides match TRBD2. CDR3 length equals 15 residues. The V gene end was trimmed by 4 bases and the J gene end by 9 bases; junction bases not matched to a gene: 7. The V gene's germline CDR1 is SSHAT and CDR2 FNYEAQ (reference sequence). This CDR3 reads CASSSETSGSFEQFF. In nucleotides, the CDR3 is TGTGCCAGCAGCTCGGAGACTAGCGGGAGTTTTGAGCAGTTCTTC. Combining the CDR3 with reference TRBV7-7 and TRBJ2-1 gives the whole variable domain GAGVSQSPRYKVTKRGQDVTLRCDPISSHATLYWYQQALGQGPEFLTYFNYEAQPDKSGLPSDRFSAERPEGSISTLTIQRTEQRDSAMYRCASSSETSGSFEQFFGPGTRLTVL.

Here the CDR3 DNA reads TGTGCCAGTAGTATAGGGGGACTTTCCTATGGCTACACCTTC. This translates into CASSIGGLSYGYTF. This chain uses TRBV19 with TRBJ1-2; D may be TRBD1 (5 bases). Germline values: CDR1 LNHDA, CDR2 SQIVND (reference sequence). V lost 1 base, J lost 4 bases, and 10 bases lay in between. The CDR3 is 14 residues long.

J is TRBJ1-4 and V is TRBV7-2; TRBD1 agrees at 9 bases. Germline V CDR1 and CDR2: SGHTA, FQGNSA. V lost 5 bases and J lost 5; bases outside the gene matches: 6. This CDR3 is built from 15 residues. CDR3 nucleotides: TGTGCCAGCAGCGACAGACAGGGGGAAAATGAAAAACTGTTTTTT. This encodes CASSDRQGENEKLFF.